Sequencing of this T cell receptor beta chain was carried out in a study of Graves' ophthalmopathy and Graves' hyperthyroidism. This clonotype has at least ten counts. Per germline, CDR1 SGHVS and CDR2 FNYEAQ. Trimming at V came to 5 bases and at J to 5 bases, leaving 10 bases not matched to a gene. The CDR3 contains 15 residues. Amplifying from RNA transcripts, the study obtained TCR beta CDR3 regions. HTBI primers served in a first-round RT-PCR, which a second-round multiplex PCR followed. MiXCR, applied by TCRdb to the multiplex PCR reads, yields one record per CDR3 protein. The sample carries over a million distinct CDR3 sequences, about two fifths recorded once.

The sequence was obtained from an adult man with Graves' hyperthyroidism. Specimen: peripheral blood or thyroid tissue (not recorded which). This chain links TRBV7-6 with TRBJ2-5; 8 bases line up with TRBD2. The CDR3 region has the DNA TGTGCCAGCAGCCAAAGCGGGAGATCCGAGGAGACCCAGTACTTC. Protein sequence: CASSQSGRSEETQYF.